The 20 T cell receptor beta chains listed next were all sequenced from one sample in a study of shared clonotypes between healthy human individuals. The data were produced by immunoSEQ multiplex PCR, yet TCRdb's version contains in-frame clones alone and is incomplete. The repertoire consists of over 750,000 clones, with 95% to 97% occurring once and the leading ten covering less than 0.25%. CD8 cells regarded as naive lacked CD45RO, were positively chosen for CCR7, and omitted terminally differentiated effector memory CD45RA+ cells. Sequencing input: naive CD8+ T cells sorted from blood. These receptors were obtained from a young man in good health.

This rearrangement joins TRBV27 to TRBJ2-5; D is ambiguous. This CDR3 has 15 residues. The germline V gene has CDR1 MNHEY and CDR2 SMNVEV (reference sequence). V was shortened by 5 bases and J by 0 bases, with 13 bases between the two germline ends. In nucleotides, the CDR3 is TGTGCCAGCAGTCTACAGAACCAGTACCAAGAGACCCAGTACTTC. This encodes CASSLQNQYQETQYF.

This chain connects TRBV27 to TRBJ2-7; 8 bases map to TRBD1. V was pared by 6 bases and J by 4 bases, with 5 bases of the junction left unmatched. CDR3 size: 13 residues. CDR1 is MNHEY, CDR2 SMNVEV, per germline (reference sequence). CDR3 protein: CASSTGTGYEQYF. Here the CDR3 DNA reads TGTGCCAGCAGCACCGGGACAGGTTACGAGCAGTACTTC.

V gene TRBV7-2 combines with J gene TRBJ2-6; D not certain. The CDR3 is made up of 18 amino acids. Germline-derived CDR1 and CDR2 are SGHTA and FQGNSA. The V end was cut by 4 bases, the J end by 2 bases, with 18 bases between. CDR3 sequence (DNA): TGTGCCAGCAGCTCGCCGGGCCTAAGCCCCCCTGGGGCCAACGTCCTGACTTTC. Its protein is CASSSPGLSPPGANVLTF. The entire variable domain, with the rest obtained from reference TRBV7-2 and TRBJ2-6, is as follows: GAGVSQSPSNKVTEKGKDVELRCDPISGHTALYWYRQSLGQGLEFLIYFQGNSAPDKSGLPSDRFSAERTGGSVSTLTIQRTQQEDSAVYLCASSSPGLSPPGANVLTFGAGSRLTVL.

V is TRBV4-3 and J is TRBJ2-1, with a weak D call TRBD2 (6 bases). Germline V lookup: CDR1 LGHNA, CDR2 YSLEER. The CDR3 consists of 18 residues. Trimming removed 4 bases from V and 1 base from J, with 20 bases in between. The CDR3 loop is CASSLSPPGLLSYNEQFF. As DNA, the CDR3 is TGCGCCAGCAGCCTATCTCCCCCGGGACTTCTTTCCTACAATGAGCAGTTCTTC.

V and J are TRBV29-1 and TRBJ2-1; perhaps TRBD2 as D (6 bases). V lost 4 bases and J 3 bases, leaving 13 bases between the germline ends. Germline CDR1 SQVTM, CDR2 ANQGSEA. This CDR3 region has 14 residues. The CDR3 bases are TGCAGCGTTGGGGAGGCGATGGGCTACAATGAGCAGTTCTTC. Its translation: CSVGEAMGYNEQFF.

V is TRBV7-2 and J is TRBJ2-1, with no clear D. CDR1 is SGHTA and CDR2 is FQGNSA in the germline V gene. The CDR3 totals 12 residues. V lost 8 bases to trimming and J lost 6 bases, with 11 bases between them. This chain's CDR3 is CASAPESNEQFF. The CDR3 nucleotides read TGTGCCAGCGCCCCCGAGTCCAATGAGCAGTTCTTC.

This chain connects TRBV9 to TRBJ2-1; 7 bases match TRBD1. Losses at the gene ends were 4 bases for V and 4 bases for J; bases not matched to a gene: 14. The CDR3 is made up of 17 amino acids. Germline V gene data show CDR1 as SGDLS and CDR2 as YYNGEE. The CDR3 nucleotides read TGTGCCAGCAGCAATCAAAAGGGGGCAGGGTCGTACAATGAGCAGTTCTTC. Translated: CASSNQKGAGSYNEQFF.

This chain connects TRBV7-2 to TRBJ2-1; D unresolved. Deletions cut 4 bases from V and 7 bases from J, with 2 bases between. The germline V gene has CDR1 SGHTA and CDR2 FQGNSA. The CDR3 loop spans 10 amino acids. CDR3 in amino acids: CASSSNEQFF. CDR3 in DNA: TGTGCCAGCAGCTCGAATGAGCAGTTCTTC.

The chain couples TRBV29-1 to TRBJ1-2; tentatively, D is TRBD1 (6 bases). Germline CDR1 and CDR2: SQVTM and ANQGSEA. With 1 base removed from V and 3 bases from J, the gap between germline ends came to 24 bases. CDR3 length equals 18 residues. DNA of the CDR3: TGCAGCGTTGAAGCGTATCAAGTTAGACTAAAGGGGGACTATGGCTACACCTTC. It translates to CSVEAYQVRLKGDYGYTF.

The gene calls are TRBV10-3 and TRBJ1-2; D is ambiguous. V was trimmed by 3 bases and J by 3 bases, leaving 11 bases between them. Germline V gene sequence: CDR1 ENHRY, CDR2 SYGVKD. This CDR3 spans 14 amino acids. The CDR3 DNA follows: TGTGCCATCAGTGAAACCAGAACGCACTATGGCTACACCTTC. Its protein is CAISETRTHYGYTF.

The CDR3 DNA is TGTGCCAGCAGCACCCCGGGAGAGACCCAGTACTTC. As protein: CASSTPGETQYF. The chain has TRBV9 and TRBJ2-5; D remains ambiguous. V was clipped by 4 bases and J by 4 bases, with 8 bases between them. There are 12 residues in the CDR3. Germline V gene lookup returns CDR1 SGDLS and CDR2 YYNGEE.

With respect to this clone: This CDR3 is also generated by other DNA sequences in the sample. The V gene is TRBV7-9, the J gene TRBJ2-3, with D unresolved. This CDR3 region has 12 residues. The germline V and J ends were trimmed by 5 bases and 2 bases, with 5 bases remaining between them. CDR1 and CDR2 from the germline V gene are SEHNR and FQNEAQ (reference sequence). The CDR3 reads CASSLLTDTQYF. CDR3 nucleotide sequence: TGTGCCAGCAGCCTCCTCACAGATACGCAGTATTTT.

V gene TRBV11-3 combines with J gene TRBJ2-7; 10 positions agree with TRBD1. This CDR3 has 16 residues. V shed 5 bases, J shed 3 bases, and the junction held 10 bases outside the gene matches. Germline V gives CDR1 SGHNT, CDR2 YENEEA. CDR3 loop: CASSPGRGQGSYEQYF. The CDR3 bases are TGTGCCAGCAGCCCCGGCCGGGGACAGGGGAGCTACGAGCAGTACTTC.

The genes are TRBV12-5 and TRBJ1-5, with TRBD1 as a possible D gene (6 bases). There are 15 residues in the CDR3. Germline CDR1 LGHNT, CDR2 FRNRAP. Trimming removed 5 bases at V and 6 bases at J, with 17 bases between. In DNA form, the CDR3 reads TGTGCTAGTGGTGCAGGAACAGGGTATCTTCAGCCCCAGCATTTT. Protein: CASGAGTGYLQPQHF.

V gene TRBV11-2 combines with J gene TRBJ2-2; D remains unclear. The CDR3 covers 13 residues. Trimming stripped 5 bases from V and 8 bases from J, with 12 bases between. The germline CDR1 and CDR2 sequences are SGHAT and FQNNGV. DNA of the CDR3: TGTGCCAGCAGCGACCCCGATCTAGGGGAGCTGTTTTTT. Translating it yields CASSDPDLGELFF. Drawing the rest from reference TRBV11-2 and TRBJ2-2, the complete variable domain is EAGVAQSPRYKIIEKRQSVAFWCNPISGHATLYWYQQILGQGPKLLIQFQNNGVVDDSQLPKDRFSAERLKGVDSTLKIQPAKLEDSAVYLCASSDPDLGELFFGEGSRLTVL.

The chain uses TRBV4-1 and TRBJ2-1; 8 bases are shared with TRBD2. This CDR3 is 13 amino acids long. Germline V gene lookup returns CDR1 MGHRA and CDR2 YSYEKL. Trimming took 8 bases from V and 9 from J; bases not matched to a gene: 9. The CDR3 DNA is TGCGCCAGCGCAAGCGGGAGTTCTTCTGAGCAGTTCTTC. The encoded protein is CASASGSSSEQFF.

This chain uses TRBV7-6 with TRBJ2-2, with a weak D call TRBD2 (6 bases). Trimming took off 4 bases at V and 6 bases at J, with 18 bases between the two ends. The CDR3 totals 16 residues. Germline V gene sequence: CDR1 SGHVS, CDR2 FNYEAQ. The CDR3 DNA is TGTGCCAGCAGCTCCCGGTGGGACTTAGGGTCCGGGGAGCTGTTTTTT. This sequence encodes CASSSRWDLGSGELFF.

The chain joins TRBV27 to TRBJ2-1; 8 nucleotides agree with TRBD2. The CDR3 runs 14 residues. Germline values: CDR1 MNHEY, CDR2 SMNVEV (reference sequence). The trim removed 5 bases at V and 6 bases at J, leaving 6 bases unmatched. The CDR3 DNA is TGTGCCAGCAGTCCCCGAACTAGCGGCAATGAGCAGTTCTTC. Protein product: CASSPRTSGNEQFF.

V and J are TRBV28 and TRBJ2-4; 7 nucleotides line up with TRBD1. The germline CDR1 and CDR2 sequences are MDHEN and SYDVKM. The J segment lost 0 bases and the V segment lost 4 bases, leaving 0 bases of the junction unmatched. CDR3 length: 14 residues. CDR3 sequence reads: CASSWDRAKNIQYF. DNA of the CDR3: TGTGCCAGCAGTTGGGACAGAGCCAAAAACATTCAGTACTTC.

The V and J genes are TRBV19 and TRBJ1-1, with D maybe TRBD1 (6 bases). This CDR3 is 14 amino acids long. Germline V gene sequence: CDR1 LNHDA, CDR2 SQIVND (reference sequence). Deletions cut 6 bases from V and 5 bases from J, with 16 bases between. CDR3 in amino acids: CASSPRGLYTEAFF. The CDR3 nucleotides read TGTGCCAGTAGCCCCAGGGGTTTATATACTGAAGCTTTCTTT.